This TCR beta chain was retrieved from a study of blood T cell repertoires in COVID-19. Study-wide context: Researchers got acute and convalescent COVID-19 samples from the United States, Italy and Spain.

This CDR3 has 16 amino acids. Trimming took off 7 bases at V and 7 bases at J, with 25 bases between the two ends. Germline-derived CDR1 and CDR2 are ENHRY and SYGVKD. In the original analysis: Estimation of nucleated cell counts was performed using reference gene primer amplification. Here immunoSEQ multiplex PCR was the method, and the copy in TCRdb shows in-frame clones only, minus some. V, J and clone size are taken as reported in that table, and D and trimming were inferred from the DNA itself. The sample includes approximately 70,000 clones, roughly 82% of them seen just once. This clone was counted between two and nine times.

This TCR came from a woman older than 75 with acute or convalescent COVID-19. The chain combines TRBV10-3 with TRBJ1-2; D might be TRBD1 (6 bases). The specimen was peripheral blood. In nucleotides, the CDR3 is TGTGCCATCACGGCGGGGGACTATACAGGGTTAATTGGCTACACCTTC. Translating gives CAITAGDYTGLIGYTF.